This TCR beta chain was recorded in a study of human T cells and chemical hapten exposure (dated by TCRdb to about 2021). Study-wide context: For sensitization, 2% DPC in acetone was applied to a 2 cm by 2 cm area of upper inner arm skin. Patients additionally received weekly therapeutic DPC doses to the scalp throughout the roughly 25-week study period. Patch testing was done on the upper back using Finn chambers containing 0.01% DPC, and results were scored after 6 days according to International Contact Dermatitis Research Group standards. Alopecia areata with under or over 50% scalp involvement, alopecia totalis and alopecia universalis were represented in the patient cohort, which was mostly female. Libraries were pooled for sequencing, and variation in per-sample TCR yields was attributed mainly to small differences in library volumes within the pool. This study followed changes in the peripheral blood TCR repertoire in vivo during primary and secondary sensitization of alopecia patients to the hapten diphenylcyclopropenone (DPC). Blood was sampled from patients pre-sensitization (week 0) and at 2, 6 and about 24 weeks after DPC sensitization. Approximately 30 alopecia patients provided blood for TCR sequencing at one to four time points (pre-sensitization, 2, 6 and 24 weeks). What the study reported, not specific to this receptor: Significantly more large CDR3 similarity clusters were formed by expanded TCRs than by pre-sensitization or healthy control sets, consistent with antigen-driven responses. Repeated subsampling changed both the strength of the expansion versus patch-test correlation and the threshold at which that correlation became significant. The number of PT1 expanded TCRs positively correlated with patch test score, significant at thresholds 8, 16 and 32 but not 4. DPC sensitization did not change how many TCRs were above 1 in 1000 frequency, and no evidence was found of alterations in global repertoire structure. All patients had alopecia, a presumed autoimmune disease, so their immune response might differ from that of healthy individuals.

This clonotype was detected many times. Its antigen is unknown. No per-base quality is available; no much larger clone lies one base away. Library preparation used RACE. The sample was run on a NextSeq 500. Library preparation attached unique molecular identifiers to individual cDNA molecules for quantitative, reproducible TCR counting. Each blood RNA sample was used to sequence both TCR alpha and TCR beta chains. The authors processed their data as follows. Samples had a median of 95,638 TCRs, with a range from roughly 20,000 to 700,000. The Decombinator software suite was used to annotate V, J and CDR3 in the TCR reads. For the PS versus PT1 abundance plots, all samples were subsampled to the same number of TCRs (28,000). TCRs were defined as expanded if absent before sensitization and observed at least eight times at the 2-week time point. TCRdb handled the public reads itself, with Q25 trimming in fastp and clone calling in MiXCR, and kept productive beta chains. Under each unique CDR3 protein, matching rows form one entry showing the most common genes and DNA. TCRdb, not the original authors, processed these V and J calls. This sample gives roughly 380,000 distinct CDR3 sequences in total; roughly 5.3% of them show up just once. In total, the top ten clones hold 2.5% to 3% of the sample.

The sample's time point, from its label and the paper: pre-sensitization, week 0. The treatment or condition label here, explained by the study, means: therapeutic diphenylcyclopropenone sensitization with weekly scalp DPC. At each patch-test visit, blood was drawn before the patch test was applied. Patients were considered eligible if aged 18 to 70, diagnosed with alopecia and deemed suitable for DPC therapy, and patients were excluded if pregnant. Unfractionated whole blood was collected in Tempus Blood RNA tubes, and total RNA was extracted from that blood. This sequence originates from a woman in her 50s with alopecia areata. Some clones in this sample may be carry-over from other donors' samples. The sequenced sample was whole blood, obtained in connection with sensitization to the hapten diphenylcyclopropenone (DPC).

The DNA reads TGCAGTGCAGGGGGCCAGGCCAAAAACATTCAGTACTTC. Translated, this gives CSAGGQAKNIQYF. The sequence joins TRBV20-1 to TRBJ2-4, with 7 central nucleotides matching TRBD1. CDR1 DFQATT and CDR2 SNEGSKA are derived from the germline V gene (reference sequence). The CDR3 runs 13 residues from the cysteine to the phenylalanine. Left in the record is the CDR3 DNA by itself, 39 bases read in frame from the first base. The germline V and J ends show losses of 6 bases and 1 base respectively, and no gene match explains 3 bases of the junction.